The T cell receptor beta chain described here comes from a study of blood T cell repertoires in COVID-19. Study details: Material from acute and convalescent COVID-19 was sourced from the United States, Italy and Spain. T cells, B-cell-depleted T cells, or PBMCs supplied cDNA or gDNA.

CDR3 length: 15 amino acids. Original processing notes: Reference gene primer amplification in the assay estimated nucleated cell counts. TCRdb's table, derived via immunoSEQ multiplex PCR, lists solely in-frame clones and lacks some. That table is the source of V, J and clone size, and D and trimming were worked out from the DNA. Of about 220,000 clones listed, approximately 90% are singletons. This TCR was recovered from a woman aged 25 to 45 with acute COVID-19. Sequencing was done on a sample of PBMCs or T cells enriched from blood (not recorded which). The chain joins TRBV21-1 to TRBJ1-1; the table's D call, TRBD1, was not checked against the DNA. TRBV21-1 is a pseudogene segment. DNA for the CDR3: TGTGCCAGCAGCAGAAAAGCAGGGGTAAACACTGAAGCTTTCTTT. This codes for CASSRKAGVNTEAFF.